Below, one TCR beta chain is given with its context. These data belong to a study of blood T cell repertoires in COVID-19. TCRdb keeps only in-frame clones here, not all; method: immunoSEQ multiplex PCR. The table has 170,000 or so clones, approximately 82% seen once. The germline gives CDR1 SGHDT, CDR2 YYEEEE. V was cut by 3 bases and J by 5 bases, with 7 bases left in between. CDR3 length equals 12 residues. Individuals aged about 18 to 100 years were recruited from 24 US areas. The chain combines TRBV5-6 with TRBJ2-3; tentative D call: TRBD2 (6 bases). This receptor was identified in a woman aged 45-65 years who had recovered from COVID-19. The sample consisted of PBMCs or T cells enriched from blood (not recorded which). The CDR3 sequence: CASSSGRDTQYF. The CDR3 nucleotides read TGTGCCAGCAGCTCCGGGAGAGATACGCAGTATTTT.